One and the same sample provided the 24 T cell receptor beta chains below, sequenced in a study of blood T cell repertoires in COVID-19. Method: immunoSEQ multiplex PCR; TCRdb's copy keeps in-frame clones and lacks some. This table has about 330,000 clones, 80% to 90% appearing once. The sequencing sample was made of PBMCs or T cells enriched from blood (not recorded which). The receptor source for this set is a man aged 25 to 40 who had recovered from COVID-19.

As concerns this clone: The junction differs from germline at one of its ends, possibly a read error. The chain couples TRBV5-5 to TRBJ1-1; D perhaps matches TRBD1 (6 bases). CDR3 length: 15 amino acids. Germline-derived CDR1 and CDR2 are SGHKS and YYEKEE (reference sequence). The CDR3 spells CASTLGANPYTEAFF. CDR3 nucleotide sequence: TGTGCCAGCACCTTGGGGGCAAATCCCTACACTGAAGCTTTCTTT.

This rearrangement joins TRBV4-1 to TRBJ1-5; D possibly corresponds to TRBD1 (5 bases). Germline CDR1 reads MGHRA; CDR2 reads YSYEKL. Trimming took off 1 base at V and 6 bases at J, with 16 bases between the two ends. The CDR3 is 16 amino acids. Here the CDR3 DNA reads TGCGCCAGCAGCCAAGTTCCGGGGGACCCTTTTCAGCCCCAGCATTTT. Its protein product is CASSQVPGDPFQPQHF.

V gene TRBV5-1 combines with J gene TRBJ2-5; perhaps TRBD1 as D (6 bases). Germline V lookup: CDR1 SGHRS, CDR2 YFSETQ. This CDR3 has 14 residues. Trimming shortened V by 4 bases and J by 0 bases, and 10 bases separated the two germline ends. The CDR3 is CASSEQGYQETQYF. For the CDR3, the DNA is TGCGCCAGCAGCGAACAGGGTTACCAAGAGACCCAGTACTTC.

This clone was recorded once. The chain joins TRBV27 to TRBJ2-3, with D unclear. V was cut by 6 bases and J by 3 bases, with 13 bases left in between. The CDR3 is 14 amino acids. Looked up from germline, CDR1 is MNHEY and CDR2 is SMNVEV (reference sequence). DNA of the CDR3: TGTGCCAGCAGCCTGACAACCTTGACAGATACGCAGTATTTT. It is translated as CASSLTTLTDTQYF.

The CDR3 bases are TGTGCCAGTAGTATAAACAGGGGAGGAGGCCCCCATCAGCCCCAGCATTTT. This gives the protein CASSINRGGGPHQPQHF. The chain is built from TRBV19 and TRBJ1-5; 7 bases align to TRBD1. The length of the CDR3 is 17 residues. The J segment lost 5 bases and the V segment lost 2 bases, leaving 12 bases of the junction unmatched. Germline CDR1 and CDR2: LNHDA and SQIVND (reference sequence).

The chain carries TRBV25-1 and TRBJ2-7; no firm D call. Germline assignment: CDR1 MGHDK and CDR2 SYGVNS. The CDR3 runs to 17 residues. V was pared by 2 bases and J by 1 base, with 18 bases between. CDR3 sequence (DNA): TGTGCCAGCAGTGAAAAGGTTTACGGCGGCCGGTCCTACGAGCAGTACTTC. Encoded protein: CASSEKVYGGRSYEQYF.

The chain couples TRBV19 to TRBJ2-7; 7 nucleotides match TRBD2. Germline CDR1 LNHDA, CDR2 SQIVND (reference sequence). Losses at the gene ends were 3 bases for V and 2 bases for J; bases not matched to a gene: 10. CDR3 length: 16 amino acids. In DNA, the CDR3 is TGTGCCAGTAGTATTTTTCCGGGACGGGGGGCCTACGAGCAGTACTTC. Its protein is CASSIFPGRGAYEQYF.

V gene TRBV20-1 combines with J gene TRBJ2-5; 14 bases agree with TRBD2. Germline CDR1 reads DFQATT; CDR2 reads SNEGSKA (reference sequence). The J segment lost 2 bases and the V segment lost 3 bases, leaving 8 bases of the junction unmatched. The CDR3 is 17 amino acids. This chain's CDR3 is CSASLRGTSGGQETQYF. The CDR3 nucleotides are TGCAGTGCTAGTTTAAGGGGGACTAGCGGGGGTCAAGAGACCCAGTACTTC.

The CDR3 nucleotides read TGCGCCAGCAGCTCTGAAGCACCTGGACAGGGTTGGGAGCAGTACTTC. It yields the protein CASSSEAPGQGWEQYF. The V call is TRBV5-1, the J call TRBJ2-7; TRBD1 agrees at 8 bases. The CDR3 extends over 16 amino acids. Germline CDR1 reads SGHRS; CDR2 reads YFSETQ. The V segment lost 3 bases and the J segment 7 bases; nucleotides outside the gene matches: 15.

This clone occurred once. The chain combines TRBV10-2 with TRBJ2-3; 7 bases are a match to TRBD1. The CDR3 extends over 14 amino acids. V gave up 2 bases and J gave up 3 bases; unmatched junction bases: 2. Looked up from germline, CDR1 is WSHSY and CDR2 is SAAADI. The CDR3 region is CASSERQGTDTQYF. The CDR3 DNA sequence: TGCGCCAGCAGTGAGAGACAGGGAACAGATACGCAGTATTTT.

The chain is built from TRBV5-1 and TRBJ2-1, with D unclear. Germline V lookup: CDR1 SGHRS, CDR2 YFSETQ. V was clipped by 0 bases and J by 4 bases, with 8 bases between them. The CDR3 contains 14 residues. CDR3 in DNA: TGCGCCAGCAGCTTGGATCAGTATTACAATGAGCAGTTCTTC. Translation: CASSLDQYYNEQFF. Looking up the rest from reference TRBV5-1 and TRBJ2-1 gives the full variable domain: KAGVTQTPRYLIKTRGQQVTLSCSPISGHRSVSWYQQTPGQGLQFLFEYFSETQRNKGNFPGRFSGRQFSNSRSEMNVSTLELGDSALYLCASSLDQYYNEQFFGPGTRLTVL.

The J gene is TRBJ2-7, the V gene TRBV5-1; 7 bases are shared with TRBD1. The CDR3 contains 15 residues. CDR1 is SGHRS and CDR2 is YFSETQ in the germline V gene. J lost 2 bases, V lost 0 bases, and 5 bases had no gene match. The CDR3 coding sequence is TGCGCCAGCAGCTTGGTGGCAGGGGGAACCTACGAGCAGTACTTC. This codes for CASSLVAGGTYEQYF.

The chain has TRBV4-2 and TRBJ2-1, with D unresolved. V lost 1 base and J 6 bases, leaving 10 bases between the germline ends. The CDR3 extends over 14 amino acids. Germline CDR1 reads LGHNA; CDR2 reads YNFKEQ. DNA for the CDR3: TGTGCCAGCAGCCAAGGCGGTCACGGCAATGAGCAGTTCTTC. The encoded protein is CASSQGGHGNEQFF.

The rearrangement links TRBV5-5 to TRBJ1-2; TRBD1 aligns across 7 bases. Per germline, CDR1 SGHKS and CDR2 YYEKEE (reference sequence). Unmatched junction bases numbered 8, after V lost 1 base and J lost 2 bases. This CDR3 is 16 amino acids long. The CDR3 DNA is TGTGCCAGCAGCTTGCTGGGTGACAGGGTGAACTATGGCTACACCTTC. Translated: CASSLLGDRVNYGYTF.

The V call is TRBV15, the J call TRBJ2-5, with TRBD2 matching 9 bases. Losses at the gene ends were 0 bases for V and 4 bases for J; bases not matched to a gene: 15. Germline CDR1 and CDR2: LNHNV and YYDKDF (reference sequence). The CDR3 consists of 19 residues. The CDR3 here is CATSRDSPIAGVLSETQYF. CDR3 nucleotides: TGTGCCACCAGCAGAGATAGCCCCATAGCGGGGGTACTCTCAGAGACCCAGTACTTC.

The chain joins TRBV18 to TRBJ2-7; possible D gene TRBD2, 5 bases. Trimming cost V 6 bases and J 6 bases, with 15 bases left between them. The CDR3 is made up of 13 amino acids. CDR1 is KGHSH and CDR2 is LQKENI in the germline V gene. DNA of the CDR3: TGTGCCAGCTCTGACATTCTAGCTCGCGAGCAGTACTTC. It encodes CASSDILAREQYF. The whole variable domain, remainder taken from reference TRBV18 and TRBJ2-7, is NAGVMQNPRHLVRRRGQEARLRCSPMKGHSHVYWYRQLPEEGLKFMVYLQKENIIDESGMPKERFSAEFPKEGPSILRIQQVVRGDSAAYFCASSDILAREQYFGPGTRLTVT.

This chain uses TRBV5-1 with TRBJ1-6; 7 bases agree with TRBD1. This CDR3 is built from 14 residues. Germline V CDR1 and CDR2: SGHRS, YFSETQ. V lost 2 bases, J lost 10 bases, and 6 bases stayed unmatched. This CDR3 is CASSFTGVYSPLHF. The CDR3 coding sequence is TGCGCCAGCAGCTTTACAGGGGTTTACTCACCCCTCCACTTT.

This clone came up once. The V gene is TRBV18, the J gene TRBJ2-3; 9 bases line up with TRBD1. Germline trimming cut 0 bases from V and 3 bases from J; bases unmatched to any gene: 7. CDR1 and CDR2 (germline): KGHSH, LQKENI. The CDR3 loop spans 17 amino acids. The CDR3 DNA sequence: TGTGCCAGCTCACCACCTACAGGACAGGGGAGGACAGATACGCAGTATTTT. It codes for CASSPPTGQGRTDTQYF.

This chain uses TRBV14 with TRBJ2-5, with 13 bases fitting TRBD2. Germline assignment: CDR1 SGHDN and CDR2 FVKESK. V trimming: 3 bases; J trimming: 0 bases; junction bases outside the gene matches: 10. The CDR3 is made up of 19 amino acids. CDR3 amino acids: CASSQGVTTSGGNQETQYF. CDR3 bases: TGTGCCAGCAGCCAGGGCGTAACGACTAGCGGGGGGAACCAAGAGACCCAGTACTTC.

The chain is built from TRBV6-1 and TRBJ1-2, with D uncertain. CDR3 size: 14 residues. CDR1 and CDR2 (germline): MNHNS, SASEGT. Trimming pared 1 base from V and 7 bases from J, leaving 13 bases between. CDR3 nucleotide sequence: TGTGCCAGCAGTGAAGGTTTCCCCACGGGTGGCTACACCTTC. Residues: CASSEGFPTGGYTF.

This sequence joins TRBV20-1 and TRBJ2-2; perhaps TRBD1 as D (5 bases). The CDR3 sequence is 14 residues long. Trimming stripped 3 bases from V and 4 bases from J, with 12 bases between. From germline, CDR1 is DFQATT and CDR2 SNEGSKA (reference sequence). The CDR3 region is CSASPRVGTGELFF. Written as DNA, the CDR3 is TGCAGTGCTAGTCCCAGGGTTGGCACCGGGGAGCTGTTTTTT.

This clone was picked up one time. The chain links TRBV27 to TRBJ1-6, with a possible D match to TRBD1 (6 bases). The V gene lost 3 bases and the J gene lost 7 bases, with 19 bases spanning the gap. The CDR3 consists of 17 residues. Germline values: CDR1 MNHEY, CDR2 SMNVEV (reference sequence). CDR3 sequence: CASSFSLSRGGNSPLHF. The CDR3 DNA sequence: TGTGCCAGCAGTTTCTCTCTCAGCAGGGGAGGGAATTCACCCCTCCACTTT.

This sequence joins TRBV5-1 and TRBJ1-4; 10 bases align to TRBD1. Germline assignment: CDR1 SGHRS and CDR2 YFSETQ. The V and J ends lost 4 bases and 1 base, in that order; junction bases with no gene match: 4. The CDR3 covers 16 residues. The CDR3 reads CASSLGQGVTNEKLFF. The CDR3 DNA is TGCGCCAGCAGCCTCGGACAGGGGGTAACTAATGAAAAACTGTTTTTT.

This rearrangement joins TRBV19 to TRBJ1-1; 8 bases align to TRBD1. Germline loops: CDR1 LNHDA, CDR2 SQIVND (reference sequence). J was trimmed by 5 bases and V by 5 bases; bases with no gene match: 13. CDR3 length: 16 amino acids. CDR3 amino acids: CASSSKGTGGKTEAFF. CDR3 nucleotide sequence: TGTGCCAGTAGTTCAAAAGGCACAGGGGGAAAGACTGAAGCTTTCTTT. The full variable domain, with the rest looked up from reference TRBV19 and TRBJ1-1, is DGGITQSPKYLFRKEGQNVTLSCEQNLNHDAMYWYRQDPGQGLRLIYYSQIVNDFQKGDIAEGYSVSREKKESFPLTVTSAQKNPTAFYLCASSSKGTGGKTEAFFGQGTRLTVV.